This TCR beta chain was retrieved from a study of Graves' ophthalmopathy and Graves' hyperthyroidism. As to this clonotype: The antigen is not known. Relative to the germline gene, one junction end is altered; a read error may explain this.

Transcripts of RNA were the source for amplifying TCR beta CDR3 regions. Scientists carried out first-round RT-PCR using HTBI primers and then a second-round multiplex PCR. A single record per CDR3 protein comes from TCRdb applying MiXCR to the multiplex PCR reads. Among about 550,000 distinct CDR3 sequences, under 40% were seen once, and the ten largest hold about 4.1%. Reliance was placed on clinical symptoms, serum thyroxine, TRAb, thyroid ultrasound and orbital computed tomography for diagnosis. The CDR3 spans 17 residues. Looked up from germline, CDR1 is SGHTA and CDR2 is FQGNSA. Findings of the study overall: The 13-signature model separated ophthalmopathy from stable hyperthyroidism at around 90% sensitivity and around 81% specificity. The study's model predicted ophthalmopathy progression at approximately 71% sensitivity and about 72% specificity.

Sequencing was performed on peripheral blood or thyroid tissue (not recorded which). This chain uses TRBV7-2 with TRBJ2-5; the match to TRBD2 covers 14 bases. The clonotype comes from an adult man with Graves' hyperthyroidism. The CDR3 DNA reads TGCGCCAGCAGCCGGACTAGCGGGAGGTACACGTTTCGGACCCAGTACTTC. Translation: CASSRTSGRYTFRTQYF. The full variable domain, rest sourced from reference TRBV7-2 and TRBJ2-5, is GAGVSQSPSNKVTEKGKDVELRCDPISGHTALYWYRQSLGQGLEFLIYFQGNSAPDKSGLPSDRFSAERTGGSVSTLTIQRTQQEDSAVYLCASSRTSGRYTFRTQYFGPGTRLLVL.